A single sample gave rise to the 29 T cell receptor beta chains below, sequenced in a study of blood T cell repertoires in COVID-19. Clones were sequenced by immunoSEQ multiplex PCR, and TCRdb holds only the in-frame ones, with some missing. Seen here are under 85,000 clones, 86% observed once, and the top ten hold roughly 18%. Sequenced material: peripheral blood. Receptors originate from a man older than 75 in a cohort sampled during active COVID-19.

This clone was detected only a few times. This rearrangement joins TRBV6-6 to TRBJ1-5; no reliable D call. Germline V gene sequence: CDR1 MNHNY, CDR2 SVGAGI (reference sequence). The CDR3 totals 13 residues. Trimming left V 5 bases short and J 3 bases short, with 8 bases between. Here the CDR3 reads CASSIGFNQPQHF. CDR3 sequence (DNA): TGTGCCAGCAGTATCGGTTTCAATCAGCCCCAGCATTTT.

V gene TRBV6-5 combines with J gene TRBJ2-3, with a weak D call TRBD1 (6 bases). The V end lost 9 bases, the J end lost 2 bases, and 12 bases lay between the germline ends. This CDR3 has 13 amino acids. Germline loops: CDR1 MNHEY, CDR2 SVGAGI. CDR3 loop: CASLDSITDTQYF. The CDR3 DNA reads as TGTGCCAGTTTGGACAGCATCACAGATACGCAGTATTTT.

This clone came up a few times. This rearrangement joins TRBV18 to TRBJ1-3; TRBD1 is a possible D gene (6 bases). V lost 2 bases and J lost 0, with 14 bases in between. Germline V gene sequence: CDR1 KGHSH, CDR2 LQKENI. The CDR3 loop spans 17 amino acids. The CDR3 DNA sequence: TGTGCCAGCTCACCATCAAATGGACAGATCTCTGGAAACACCATATATTTT. Amino acid sequence: CASSPSNGQISGNTIYF.

V usage is TRBV2 and J usage is TRBJ1-4; the D gene is possibly TRBD1 (6 bases). Germline loops: CDR1 SNHLY, CDR2 FYNNEI. This CDR3 is 14 amino acids long. V gave up 5 bases and J gave up 3 bases, with 10 bases separating them. CDR3 sequence reads: CASSPQGANEKLFF. CDR3 in DNA: TGTGCCAGCAGTCCACAGGGCGCTAATGAAAAACTGTTTTTT.

The V call is TRBV27, the J call TRBJ2-1; D remains unclear. The ends were cut back, 5 bases at V and 12 bases at J, with 20 bases in the middle. The CDR3 loop spans 14 amino acids. Germline CDR1 MNHEY, CDR2 SMNVEV (reference sequence). The DNA for the CDR3 is TGTGCCAGCAGTCCTTCCCGTTCCAAAACGGGGCAGTTCTTC. Residues: CASSPSRSKTGQFF.

The rearrangement links TRBV6-1 to TRBJ2-3; D is unclear. The V gene lost 0 bases and the J gene lost 3 bases, with 10 bases spanning the gap. The CDR3 is made up of 15 amino acids. Germline V gene sequence: CDR1 MNHNS, CDR2 SASEGT. The CDR3 protein is CASSEAVGWTDTQYF. In DNA, the CDR3 is TGTGCCAGCAGTGAAGCTGTCGGGTGGACAGATACGCAGTATTTT.

V is TRBV7-2 and J is TRBJ1-2; 12 nucleotides match TRBD1. Germline CDR1 is SGHTA and CDR2 is FQGNSA. The CDR3 spans 13 residues. The V gene end was trimmed by 6 bases and the J gene end by 8 bases; junction bases not matched to a gene: 4. The CDR3 protein is CASRGQGAGGYTF. Here the CDR3 DNA reads TGTGCCAGCAGGGGACAGGGGGCAGGAGGCTACACCTTC.

The chain uses TRBV5-4 and TRBJ2-7; 9 bases are a match to TRBD2. Germline CDR1 SGHNT, CDR2 YYREEE (reference sequence). The CDR3 is made up of 15 amino acids. V trimming: 4 bases; J trimming: 0 bases; junction bases outside the gene matches: 5. The CDR3 is CASSPFSGGSYEQYF. The CDR3 coding sequence is TGTGCCAGCAGCCCCTTTAGCGGGGGCTCCTACGAGCAGTACTTC.

The chain joins TRBV5-4 to TRBJ1-2; the match to TRBD1 covers 7 bases. CDR1 and CDR2 from the germline V gene are SGHNT and YYREEE (reference sequence). The ends lost 4 bases at V and 4 bases at J; junction bases unmatched: 7. CDR3 length equals 14 residues. The CDR3 region is CASSQRTGPYGYTF. As DNA, the CDR3 is TGTGCCAGCAGCCAGAGGACAGGACCCTATGGCTACACCTTC.

The chain employs TRBV6-4 and TRBJ2-7, with TRBD2 matching over 8 bases. This CDR3 contains 14 residues. Trimming removed 5 bases from V and 1 base from J; junction bases left unmatched: 4. Germline values: CDR1 MRHNA, CDR2 SNTAGT. This CDR3 is CASSPSGGSYEQYF. CDR3 DNA sequence: TGTGCCAGCAGTCCCAGCGGGGGATCCTACGAGCAGTACTTC.

The rearrangement joins TRBV2 to TRBJ2-3; 9 positions match TRBD2. With 6 bases clipped from V and 6 bases from J, the junction kept 10 bases outside the gene matches. The CDR3 spans 15 residues. The germline CDR1 and CDR2 sequences are SNHLY and FYNNEI. The CDR3 sequence is CASSLGLAGVDTQYF. In DNA, the CDR3 is TGTGCCAGCAGCCTGGGACTAGCTGGTGTCGATACGCAGTATTTT.

The CDR3 loop is CASSQEGAGGRETQYF. In nucleotides, the CDR3 is TGTGCCAGCAGCCAAGAAGGAGCGGGGGGGCGGGAGACCCAGTACTTC. The chain carries TRBV4-2 and TRBJ2-5, with 10 bases that match TRBD2. The CDR3 runs to 16 residues. Germline assignment: CDR1 LGHNA and CDR2 YNFKEQ. Trimming took 0 bases from V and 5 from J; bases not matched to a gene: 6.

The chain employs TRBV9 and TRBJ1-6; the D gene is possibly TRBD1 (5 bases). This CDR3 comprises 15 residues. V lost 0 bases and J lost 6, with 10 bases in between. CDR1 and CDR2 (germline): SGDLS, YYNGEE. For the CDR3, the DNA is TGTGCCAGCAGCGTAGGGGGCTTTGGTAATTCACCCCTCCACTTT. It translates to CASSVGGFGNSPLHF.

The rearrangement links TRBV28 to TRBJ1-5; D not certain. V was trimmed by 1 base and J by 2 bases, leaving 12 bases between them. This CDR3 comprises 16 residues. Germline V gene data show CDR1 as MDHEN and CDR2 as SYDVKM. The CDR3, as DNA: TGTGCCAGCAGTTTATATAGGCGGCCCGGCAATCAGCCCCAGCATTTT. Translation: CASSLYRRPGNQPQHF.

The genes are TRBV19 and TRBJ2-3; 7 nucleotides align to TRBD2. The CDR3 spans 14 residues. The J segment lost 2 bases and the V segment lost 4 bases, leaving 3 bases of the junction unmatched. Germline CDR1 is LNHDA and CDR2 is SQIVND (reference sequence). The CDR3 nucleotides read TGTGCCAGTAGTAGCGGGGGAGTCACAGATACGCAGTATTTT. Protein: CASSSGGVTDTQYF.

This CDR3 is CASSYSRNNEKLFF. CDR3 DNA sequence: TGTGCCAGCAGTTACTCCAGAAATAATGAAAAACTGTTTTTT. V usage is TRBV6-6 and J usage is TRBJ1-4, with D hard to call. Germline CDR1 and CDR2: MNHNY and SVGAGI (reference sequence). The CDR3 extends over 14 amino acids. V shed 0 bases and J shed 4 bases, with 6 bases lying between them.

The V gene is TRBV3-1 (or the pseudogene TRBV3-2), the J gene TRBJ1-6; the match to TRBD1 covers 10 bases. Losses at the gene ends were 2 bases for V and 7 bases for J; bases not matched to a gene: 2. Germline V lookup: CDR1 LGHDT, CDR2 YNNKEL (reference sequence). CDR3 length: 15 amino acids. The CDR3 bases are TGTGCCAGCAGCCAACAGGGACAGGGGAATTCACCCCTCCACTTT. Its translation: CASSQQGQGNSPLHF.

This rearrangement joins TRBV6-2 or TRBV6-3 to TRBJ1-3; D is undetermined. Germline CDR1 and CDR2: MNHEY and SVGEGT. The CDR3 is made up of 14 amino acids. Trimming left V 0 bases short and J 4 bases short, with 7 bases between. In DNA, the CDR3 is TGTGCCAGCAGTTACTCGACAAAGGGAAACACCATATATTTT. It codes for CASSYSTKGNTIYF.

The genes are TRBV18 and TRBJ2-5; tentative D call: TRBD2 (5 bases). There are 15 residues in the CDR3. Germline values: CDR1 KGHSH, CDR2 LQKENI. V was cut by 4 bases and J by 2 bases, with 14 bases left in between. The CDR3 DNA reads TGTGCCAGCTCACTTAAGAGCGGTGGTCAAGAGACCCAGTACTTC. Encoded protein: CASSLKSGGQETQYF.

The rearrangement uses TRBV10-3 and TRBJ1-1, with TRBD1 identical over 7 bases. CDR3 length: 14 amino acids. Trimming cost V 7 bases and J 0 bases; bases outside gene matches: 5. The germline CDR1 and CDR2 sequences are ENHRY and SYGVKD. Here the CDR3 reads CAITRQGLNTEAFF. The CDR3 DNA follows: TGTGCCATCACCCGACAGGGTTTGAACACTGAAGCTTTCTTT.

This rearrangement joins TRBV5-1 to TRBJ2-7, with TRBD2 matching 9 bases. Germline CDR1 is SGHRS and CDR2 is YFSETQ. The V gene end was trimmed by 3 bases and the J gene end by 0 bases; junction bases not matched to a gene: 1. The CDR3 sequence is 14 residues long. DNA of the CDR3: TGCGCCAGCAGCTGCGGGGGGGGCTCCTACGAGCAGTACTTC. This sequence encodes CASSCGGGSYEQYF.

The chain carries TRBV19 and TRBJ2-7; TRBD2 aligns across 9 bases. With V trimmed by 3 bases and J by 4 bases, 7 bases remained unmatched. CDR3 length: 15 amino acids. Looked up from germline, CDR1 is LNHDA and CDR2 is SQIVND (reference sequence). This CDR3 is CASSISVSGGYEQYV. CDR3 bases: TGTGCCAGTAGTATTTCCGTTAGCGGGGGTTACGAGCAGTACGTC.

The rearrangement joins TRBV5-1 to TRBJ1-5, with D possibly being TRBD1 (5 bases). The V end was cut by 2 bases, the J end by 7 bases, with 13 bases between. The CDR3 length is 14 residues. CDR1 SGHRS and CDR2 YFSETQ come from the germline V gene. The CDR3 DNA reads as TGCGCCAGCAGCTTTGGAGGGACTGGCCAGCCCCAGCATTTT. It is translated as CASSFGGTGQPQHF.

The V call is TRBV7-2, the J call TRBJ2-1; 10 bases match TRBD2. This CDR3 has 16 residues. Trimming at V came to 5 bases and at J to 7 bases, leaving 11 bases not matched to a gene. Looked up from germline, CDR1 is SGHTA and CDR2 is FQGNSA. CDR3 in DNA: TGTGCCAGCAGCCAAAAGAGCGGGGGGGCTGTTAATGAGCAGTTCTTC. Residues: CASSQKSGGAVNEQFF. Full variable domain (rest looked up from reference TRBV7-2 and TRBJ2-1): GAGVSQSPSNKVTEKGKDVELRCDPISGHTALYWYRQSLGQGLEFLIYFQGNSAPDKSGLPSDRFSAERTGGSVSTLTIQRTQQEDSAVYLCASSQKSGGAVNEQFFGPGTRLTVL.

This chain joins TRBV9 and TRBJ2-5; D gene ambiguous. Germline values: CDR1 SGDLS, CDR2 YYNGEE. Trimming cost V 5 bases and J 5 bases, with 10 bases left between them. The CDR3 covers 12 residues. Here the CDR3 reads CASSKYEETQYF. The CDR3 bases are TGTGCCAGCAGTAAATATGAGGAGACCCAGTACTTC.

J is TRBJ2-2 and V is TRBV2; 7 nucleotides agree with TRBD1. This CDR3 has 16 amino acids. CDR1 and CDR2 (germline): SNHLY, FYNNEI. Trimming removed 6 bases from V and 0 bases from J; junction bases left unmatched: 7. This CDR3 is CASSLPGTANTGELFF. The CDR3 nucleotides are TGTGCCAGCAGCCTACCGGGGACAGCGAACACCGGGGAGCTGTTTTTT.

The chain uses TRBV6-1 and TRBJ2-4; 11 positions agree with TRBD1. Trimming cost V 1 base and J 1 base; bases outside gene matches: 3. Germline-derived CDR1 and CDR2 are MNHNS and SASEGT. CDR3 size: 17 residues. The CDR3 loop reads CASSEGGTGGAKNIQYF. Here the CDR3 DNA reads TGTGCCAGCAGTGAAGGCGGGACAGGGGGGGCCAAAAACATTCAGTACTTC.

V usage is TRBV4-2 and J usage is TRBJ2-2; weak D call: TRBD2 (7 bases). V shed 4 bases and J shed 4 bases, with 19 bases lying between them. Germline-derived CDR1 and CDR2 are LGHNA and YNFKEQ. The CDR3 covers 17 residues. The CDR3 DNA sequence: TGTGCCAGCAGCCGTTATGGGGGGGCGCAAAGCACCGGGGAGCTGTTTTTT. Translation gives CASSRYGGAQSTGELFF.

The rearrangement uses TRBV2 and TRBJ2-3; D is ambiguous. V lost 5 bases and J lost 2, with 2 bases in between. Germline V lookup: CDR1 SNHLY, CDR2 FYNNEI. This CDR3 region has 11 residues. Written as DNA, the CDR3 is TGTGCCAGCAGTTACACAGATACGCAGTATTTT. Protein product: CASSYTDTQYF.